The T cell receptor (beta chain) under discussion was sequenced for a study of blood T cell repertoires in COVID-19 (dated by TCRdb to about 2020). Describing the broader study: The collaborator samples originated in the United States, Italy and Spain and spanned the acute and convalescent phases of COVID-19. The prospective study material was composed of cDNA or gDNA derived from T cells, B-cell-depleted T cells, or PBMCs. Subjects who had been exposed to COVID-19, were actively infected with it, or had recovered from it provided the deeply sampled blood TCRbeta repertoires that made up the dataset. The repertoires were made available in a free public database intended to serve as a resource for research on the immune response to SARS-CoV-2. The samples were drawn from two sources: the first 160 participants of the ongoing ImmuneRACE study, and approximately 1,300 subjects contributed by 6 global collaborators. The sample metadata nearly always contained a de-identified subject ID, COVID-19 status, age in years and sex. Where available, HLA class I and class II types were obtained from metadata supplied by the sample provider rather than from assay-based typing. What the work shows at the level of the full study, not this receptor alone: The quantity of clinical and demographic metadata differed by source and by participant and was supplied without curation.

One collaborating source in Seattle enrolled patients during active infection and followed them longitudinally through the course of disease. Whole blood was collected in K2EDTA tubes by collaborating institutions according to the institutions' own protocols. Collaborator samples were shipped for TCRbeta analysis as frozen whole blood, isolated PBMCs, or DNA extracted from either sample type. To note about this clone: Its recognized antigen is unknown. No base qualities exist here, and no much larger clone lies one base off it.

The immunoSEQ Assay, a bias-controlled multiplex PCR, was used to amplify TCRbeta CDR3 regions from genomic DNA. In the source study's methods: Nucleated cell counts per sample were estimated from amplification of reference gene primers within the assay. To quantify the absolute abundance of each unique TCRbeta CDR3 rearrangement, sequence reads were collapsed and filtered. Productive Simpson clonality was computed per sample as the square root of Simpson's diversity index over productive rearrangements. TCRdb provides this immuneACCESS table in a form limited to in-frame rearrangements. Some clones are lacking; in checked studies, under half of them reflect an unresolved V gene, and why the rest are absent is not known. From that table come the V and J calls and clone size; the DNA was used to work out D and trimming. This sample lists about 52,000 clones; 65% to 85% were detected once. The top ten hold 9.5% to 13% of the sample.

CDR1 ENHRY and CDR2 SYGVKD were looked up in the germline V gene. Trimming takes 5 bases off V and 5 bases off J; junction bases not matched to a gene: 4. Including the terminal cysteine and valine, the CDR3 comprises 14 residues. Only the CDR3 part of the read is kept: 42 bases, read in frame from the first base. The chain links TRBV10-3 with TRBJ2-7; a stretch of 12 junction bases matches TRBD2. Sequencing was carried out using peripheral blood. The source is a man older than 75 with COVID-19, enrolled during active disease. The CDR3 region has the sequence CAISNGLAGNEQYV. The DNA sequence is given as TGTGCCATCAGTAACGGACTAGCGGGAAACGAGCAGTACGTC.